What follows are 19 T cell receptor beta chains derived from one specimen sequenced in a study of cytotoxic CD8 clonotypes in ibrutinib-treated CLL (dated by TCRdb to the early 2020s). This specimen's time point label, interpreted: roughly 23 months on ibrutinib. Preparation of the library involved the immunoSEQ multiplex PCR assay. TCRdb's version of the immuneACCESS table is confined to in-frame rearrangements and falls short of the full clone set. An unresolved V gene accounts for under half of the shortfall where checked; the remainder is of unknown origin. The sample table shows roughly 180,000 clones, and approximately 80% are seen once. The leading ten clones occupy roughly 4.6% of the sample. The material was PBMCs, obtained after 24 months of ibrutinib treatment. Receptor source: a human donor with chronic lymphocytic leukemia.

This sequence joins TRBV9 and TRBJ2-2, with 12 nucleotides matching TRBD2. This CDR3 comprises 18 residues. V lost 3 bases and J lost 4; bases outside the gene matches: 10. In germline, CDR1 is SGDLS, CDR2 YYNGEE. CDR3: CASSDHLTSGRPTGELFF. The DNA for the CDR3 is TGTGCCAGCAGCGATCATTTGACTAGCGGGAGACCCACCGGGGAGCTGTTTTTT.

This clone was observed a handful of times. The chain carries TRBV19 and TRBJ2-6; possibly TRBD1 for D (5 bases). The V gene's germline CDR1 is LNHDA and CDR2 SQIVND (reference sequence). V dropped 3 bases and J dropped 12 bases, with 12 bases sitting between them. CDR3 length: 13 amino acids. CDR3: CASSIERGAVLTF. For the CDR3, the DNA is TGTGCCAGTAGTATCGAAAGGGGTGCCGTCCTGACTTTC.

The chain carries TRBV28 and TRBJ1-2, with TRBD1 identical over 7 bases. The germline V gene encodes CDR1 MDHEN and CDR2 SYDVKM. The junction had 13 bases not matched to a gene; V was cut back by 5 bases and J by 7 bases. The CDR3 sequence is 15 residues long. The CDR3 nucleotides read TGTGCCAGCAGTCCATCCGACAGGGTCATAGGTGGCTACACCTTC. This codes for CASSPSDRVIGGYTF.

The V gene is TRBV18, the J gene TRBJ1-1, with D tentatively TRBD1 (6 bases). Looked up from germline, CDR1 is KGHSH and CDR2 is LQKENI. The CDR3 extends over 15 amino acids. V gave up 6 bases and J gave up 2 bases, with 16 bases separating them. CDR3 amino acids: CASSALQGPNTEAFF. DNA of the CDR3: TGTGCCAGCTCGGCTCTACAGGGTCCCAACACTGAAGCTTTCTTT.

The genes are TRBV10-2 and TRBJ1-6; 7 nucleotides agree with TRBD1. CDR3 length equals 13 residues. Germline CDR1 WSHSY, CDR2 SAAADI. The V segment lost 10 bases and the J segment 6 bases; nucleotides outside the gene matches: 6. The CDR3 loop reads CAITGQLNSPLHF. In DNA form, the CDR3 reads TGCGCCATCACGGGACAGCTTAATTCACCCCTCCACTTT.

The chain carries TRBV6-4 and TRBJ2-7; D is uncertain. Germline values: CDR1 MRHNA, CDR2 SNTAGT. This CDR3 comprises 14 residues. V was clipped by 0 bases and J by 9 bases, with 15 bases between them. The CDR3 nucleotides read TGTGCCAGCAGTGACTCGGAAGGTCCTATGAGGCAGTACTTC. Translating it yields CASSDSEGPMRQYF.

The chain couples TRBV6-1 to TRBJ2-7, with no clear D. Germline CDR1 MNHNS, CDR2 SASEGT. The CDR3 extends over 14 amino acids. V lost 5 bases, J lost 7 bases, and 18 bases lay in between. The CDR3 region is CASSFQLDMLEQYF. CDR3 DNA sequence: TGTGCCAGCAGTTTCCAGCTCGACATGCTGGAGCAGTACTTC.

The rearrangement joins TRBV9 to TRBJ2-7; 7 bases are a match to TRBD1. Trimming removed 4 bases from V and 7 bases from J; junction bases left unmatched: 11. This CDR3 region has 14 residues. Germline assignment: CDR1 SGDLS and CDR2 YYNGEE. CDR3 residues: CASSKDTGVSEQYF. The CDR3 region has the DNA TGTGCCAGCAGCAAGGACACAGGGGTCTCAGAGCAGTACTTC.

J is TRBJ1-2 and V is TRBV11-2; TRBD1 is a possible D gene (6 bases). Germline V gives CDR1 SGHAT, CDR2 FQNNGV. With 5 bases removed from V and 4 bases from J, the gap between germline ends came to 17 bases. The CDR3 loop spans 15 amino acids. In DNA, the CDR3 is TGTGCCAGCAGCCCGTATACAGGGTGGGGCTATGGCTACACCTTC. Amino acids: CASSPYTGWGYGYTF.

This clone was observed a handful of times. This chain connects TRBV28 to TRBJ1-1, with D possibly being TRBD1 (5 bases). Germline assignment: CDR1 MDHEN and CDR2 SYDVKM. The V gene lost 2 bases and the J gene lost 6 bases, with 10 bases spanning the gap. The length of the CDR3 is 13 residues. CDR3 in amino acids: CASSLGHSPEAFF. The CDR3 DNA is TGTGCCAGCAGTTTAGGACATTCCCCTGAAGCTTTCTTT.

V and J are TRBV5-1 and TRBJ1-2, with D uncertain. Germline V gives CDR1 SGHRS, CDR2 YFSETQ. With 3 bases removed from V and 0 bases from J, the gap between germline ends came to 9 bases. CDR3 length equals 14 residues. CDR3 sequence: CASSSSTSNYGYTF. CDR3 bases: TGCGCCAGCAGCTCTTCGACATCTAACTATGGCTACACCTTC.

The chain is built from TRBV7-8 and TRBJ1-5; no clear D gene. CDR1 and CDR2 from the germline V gene are SGHVS and FQNEAQ. This CDR3 comprises 16 residues. V was cut by 4 bases and J by 6 bases, with 19 bases left in between. Here the CDR3 reads CASSYPGLRSGQPQHF. CDR3 nucleotide sequence: TGTGCCAGCAGCTATCCGGGCCTCAGATCAGGTCAGCCCCAGCATTTT.

The chain combines TRBV12-1 with TRBJ2-4. TRBV12-1 is an annotated pseudogene. The CDR3 length is 20 residues. The CDR3 bases are TGTGCCAGCAGCAAACCGGCGGATGGAGGGGGGCCCCGGGCCAAAAACATTCAGTACTTC. Residues: CASSKPADGGGPRAKNIQYF.

The CDR3 is CASRYDRASGNTIYF. CDR3 sequence (DNA): TGTGCCAGCAGATACGACAGGGCCTCTGGAAACACCATATATTTT. The chain recombines TRBV6-5 with TRBJ1-3, with 7 nucleotides matching TRBD1. The length of the CDR3 is 15 residues. Germline assignment: CDR1 MNHEY and CDR2 SVGAGI. Trimming cost V 6 bases and J 0 bases; bases outside gene matches: 5.

The chain couples TRBV5-1 to TRBJ1-1; a weak D match, TRBD1 (5 bases). The germline V gene has CDR1 SGHRS and CDR2 YFSETQ. V was pared by 3 bases and J by 6 bases, with 21 bases between. This CDR3 region has 16 residues. CDR3 in amino acids: CASSWAPGPLDAEAFF. CDR3 coding DNA: TGCGCCAGCAGCTGGGCCCCGGGGCCGCTGGACGCTGAAGCTTTCTTT.

V and J are TRBV5-4 and TRBJ2-7; tentatively, D is TRBD2 (5 bases). CDR1 is SGHNT and CDR2 is YYREEE in the germline V gene (reference sequence). The V gene lost 0 bases and the J gene lost 1 base, with 8 bases spanning the gap. This CDR3 has 14 amino acids. The CDR3 here is CASSLGGQSYEQYF. The CDR3 region has the DNA TGTGCCAGCAGCTTGGGCGGGCAATCCTACGAGCAGTACTTC.

This rearrangement joins TRBV2 to TRBJ1-2, with a possible D match to TRBD1 (6 bases). This CDR3 comprises 11 residues. Germline CDR1 and CDR2: SNHLY and FYNNEI. V was clipped by 5 bases and J by 7 bases, with 8 bases between them. The CDR3 sequence: CASSPDSGYTF. In DNA, the CDR3 is TGTGCCAGCAGTCCGGACAGTGGCTACACCTTC.

The rearrangement joins TRBV27 to TRBJ1-5; D is unresolved. The CDR3 contains 15 residues. Trimming removed 0 bases from V and 5 bases from J, with 11 bases in between. CDR1 and CDR2 from the germline V gene are MNHEY and SMNVEV (reference sequence). In nucleotides, the CDR3 is TGTGCCAGCAGTTTATCGAGGGCAGCGGATCAGCCCCAGCATTTT. Its protein is CASSLSRAADQPQHF.

The V call is TRBV11-2, the J call TRBJ1-5; D is undetermined. Germline V lookup: CDR1 SGHAT, CDR2 FQNNGV. The CDR3 covers 16 residues. V lost 2 bases and J lost 0, with 11 bases in between. The CDR3 spells CASSLNSGLSNQPQHF. DNA for the CDR3: TGTGCCAGCAGCTTAAATTCTGGGCTTAGCAATCAGCCCCAGCATTTT.